One sample yielded the 9 T cell receptor beta chains listed below, sequenced in a study of vaccination and CD4 T cells after COVID-19. Indicated treatment: approximately nine-day PBMC culture with coronavirus spike peptide pools or control peptides (ViraFEST assay). Their antigens remain unidentified. Sequence data for DNA of cultured CD4+ T cells were generated by the Oncomine TCR Beta short-read assay. TCRdb analysed the PCR reads with MiXCR anew, one entry per CDR3 protein. This sample has about 7,400 distinct CDR3 sequences; around two thirds occur once, and the top ten carry under 20%. The sample consisted of CD4+ T cells from blood, cultured in vitro. Receptor source: a human donor who had recovered from COVID-19.

The V gene is TRBV5-1, the J gene TRBJ2-5; 10 bases agree with TRBD1. CDR1 and CDR2 (germline): SGHRS, YFSETQ. V lost 1 base to trimming and J lost 6 bases; unmatched junction nucleotides: 6. This CDR3 spans 15 amino acids. The CDR3 bases are TGCGCCAGCAGCTTGTCTCGGACAGGGGGGCAGACCCAGTACTTC. Translated, it gives CASSLSRTGGQTQYF.

This clonotype came up a few times. The chain carries TRBV18 and TRBJ2-7, with TRBD1 matching 8 bases. The V and J ends lost 2 bases and 2 bases, in that order; junction bases with no gene match: 5. In germline, CDR1 is KGHSH, CDR2 LQKENI. The CDR3 loop spans 15 amino acids. This CDR3 is CASSPSGQGTYEQYF. For the CDR3, the DNA is TGTGCCAGCTCACCATCTGGACAGGGCACCTACGAGCAGTACTTC. Together with reference TRBV18 and TRBJ2-7, the CDR3 gives the full variable domain: NAGVMQNPRHLVRRRGQEARLRCSPMKGHSHVYWYRQLPEEGLKFMVYLQKENIIDESGMPKERFSAEFPKEGPSILRIQQVVRGDSAAYFCASSPSGQGTYEQYFGPGTRLTVT.

The genes are TRBV18 and TRBJ2-4, with 7 nucleotides matching TRBD1. The CDR3 contains 15 residues. J lost 4 bases, V lost 4 bases, and 7 bases had no gene match. CDR1 is KGHSH, CDR2 LQKENI, per germline. The CDR3 region has the DNA TGTGCCAGCTCACGATCCGGGACAGCGAAAAACATTCAGTACTTC. This gives the protein CASSRSGTAKNIQYF.

This clonotype was counted only a few times. The J gene is TRBJ2-3, the V gene TRBV24-1; D remains ambiguous. CDR3 length: 15 amino acids. V lost 5 bases and J lost 0, with 11 bases in between. Germline assignment: CDR1 KGHDR and CDR2 SFDVKD. The CDR3 reads CATSVRDTSTDTQYF. The CDR3 DNA reads as TGTGCCACCAGTGTGCGAGATACTAGCACAGATACGCAGTATTTT.

CDR3 in amino acids: CASSLSGGWSNQPQHF. The CDR3 nucleotides are TGTGCCAGCAGCCTCAGCGGGGGCTGGAGCAATCAGCCCCAGCATTTT. The rearrangement links TRBV6-2 or TRBV6-3 to TRBJ1-5; D is perhaps TRBD1 (6 bases). Per the germline V gene, CDR1 is MNHEY and CDR2 is SVGEGT. V was trimmed by 6 bases and J by 1 base, leaving 16 bases between them. The CDR3 loop spans 16 amino acids.

This clonotype was observed a few times. The genes are TRBV6-1 and TRBJ2-1; D may be TRBD2 (5 bases). Germline CDR1 is MNHNS and CDR2 is SASEGT. This CDR3 is 15 amino acids long. V lost 6 bases to trimming and J lost 2 bases, with 14 bases between them. CDR3 sequence: CASSSSGTTYNEQFF. CDR3 DNA sequence: TGTGCCAGCAGCTCCAGCGGTACTACCTACAATGAGCAGTTCTTC.

V usage is TRBV6-5 and J usage is TRBJ2-7; 7 nucleotides match TRBD2. The end of the DNA fits TRBJ2-5 better, so the J call may be wrong. There are 13 residues in the CDR3. CDR1 MNHEY and CDR2 SVGAGI come from the germline V gene. DNA for the CDR3: TGTGCCAGCAGTTACTGGGGGGGAGAGACCCAGTACTTC. Protein sequence: CASSYWGGETQYF.

In its sample, this clonotype ranks as medium-sized. This rearrangement joins TRBV2 to TRBJ1-1; the D gene is possibly TRBD1 (6 bases). This CDR3 region has 15 residues. V lost 0 bases, J lost 2 bases, and 10 bases lay in between. CDR1 SNHLY and CDR2 FYNNEI come from the germline V gene. The CDR3 DNA is TGTGCCAGCAGTGAAGCGACAGGCCGAAACACTGAAGCTTTCTTT. Its translation is CASSEATGRNTEAFF.

The V and J genes are TRBV7-2 and TRBJ1-3; D uncertain. Germline CDR1 and CDR2: SGHTA and FQGNSA. V lost 3 bases to trimming and J lost 0 bases, with 9 bases between them. The CDR3 has 15 residues. The CDR3 DNA reads TGTGCCAGCAGCTTCGTGGGAGGCTCTGGAAACACCATATATTTT. It codes for CASSFVGGSGNTIYF.